This TCR beta chain was recovered during a study of long-term antiretroviral therapy in people with HIV. Germline CDR1 SQVTM, CDR2 ANQGSEA. The CDR3 runs 16 residues. The V end lost 5 bases, the J end lost 5 bases, and 24 bases lay between the germline ends. Version v3.0 of the immunoSEQ assay was performed at survey level. The table came from immunoSEQ multiplex PCR; TCRdb's copy has only in-frame clones and leaves some out. The repertoire holds approximately 17,000 clones, with roughly nine tenths as singletons. All participants with HIV were treated in the United States. Study findings and constraints: Patients on ART gained diversity, which nonetheless stayed below transplant donor controls. Compared with controls, HIV repertoires showed narrower CDR3 length ranges.

About this clone: Its matching antigen is unknown.

Here the sequenced sample was unsorted PBMCs, taken 0.6 years after starting antiretroviral therapy. V usage is TRBV29-1 and J usage is TRBJ2-5; D could derive from TRBD1 or TRBD2 (5 bases each). This sequence originates from a woman in her thirties or forties with HIV. The CDR3 loop is CSVRKWGKEVGETQYF. Written as DNA, the CDR3 is TGCAGCGTTCGAAAGTGGGGGAAAGAGGTCGGGGAGACCCAGTACTTC. Based on the CDR3 plus reference TRBV29-1 and TRBJ2-5, the full variable domain is SAVISQKPSRDICQRGTSLTIQCQVDSQVTMMFWYRQQPGQSLTLIATANQGSEATYESGFVIDKFPISRPNLTFSTLTVSNMSPEDSSIYLCSVRKWGKEVGETQYFGPGTRLLVL.